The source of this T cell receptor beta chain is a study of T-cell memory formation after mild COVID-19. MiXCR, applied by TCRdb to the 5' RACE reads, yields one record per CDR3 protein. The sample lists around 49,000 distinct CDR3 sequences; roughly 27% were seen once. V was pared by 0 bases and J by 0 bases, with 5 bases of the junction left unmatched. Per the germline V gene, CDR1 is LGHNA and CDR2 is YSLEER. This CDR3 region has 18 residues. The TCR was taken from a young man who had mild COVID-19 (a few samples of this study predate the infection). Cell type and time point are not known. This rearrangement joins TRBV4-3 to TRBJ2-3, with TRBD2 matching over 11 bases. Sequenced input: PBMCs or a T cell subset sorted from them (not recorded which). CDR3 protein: CASSQEPSGGPSTDTQYF. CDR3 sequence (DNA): TGCGCCAGCAGCCAAGAGCCTAGCGGGGGGCCTAGCACAGATACGCAGTATTTT.